The clone carrying this TCR beta chain has more than one count but fewer than ten. What it binds is unknown. TCRdb used MiXCR to reprocess the reads, holding one entry per CDR3 protein. Of some 700,000 distinct CDR3 sequences listed, 33% are singletons. The data are from a study of T cell repertoires in cytomegalovirus infection. About the study: Carrying CMV and the relevant HLA type showed in public TCR beta signatures.

CDR1 and CDR2 (germline): MNHEY, SVGAGI. The V segment lost 0 bases and the J segment 8 bases; nucleotides outside the gene matches: 2. The CDR3 covers 14 residues. Study-wide results and caveats: There were HLA-C-restricted CMV-specific TCR beta clonotypes dominating the ex vivo response.

Sample: cultured PBMCs, taken from culture after CMV antigen stimulation. The V and J genes are TRBV6-5 and TRBJ2-1; 9 bases fit TRBD2. This TCR was recovered from a human donor in good health (CMV status not recorded). Some clones in this sample may be carry-over from other donors' samples. The chain's CDR3 is CASSYSSSGDEQFF. CDR3 DNA: TGTGCCAGCAGTTACTCCTCTAGCGGGGATGAGCAGTTCTTC.